Listed below are T cell receptor beta chains from one sample, sequenced in a study of cytomegalovirus exposure and HLA in healthy donors. This table comes from immunoSEQ multiplex PCR, and its TCRdb copy is limited to in-frame clones, with some not included. Among about 120,000 clones, around 86% were seen once, and the ten largest hold about 3.9%. Sequenced input: PBMCs. The receptors originated from a woman under 40 in good health and CMV-seronegative. The CDR3 runs from the conserved cysteine through the conserved F or W. The order of the fields is J gene, D gene, V gene, clone size, CDR3 DNA, CDR3 protein. D genes are given only for firm matches. A row's size may be missing; if present it is once, few, many or a size class.

>TRBJ1-4|-|TRBV10-3|-
TGTGCCATCAGCGATATTGCGGGCAGGGAGGAGGAAAAACTGTTTTTT
CAISDIAGREEEKLFF
>TRBJ1-2|TRBD1|TRBV2|-
TGTGCCAGCAGCGTCGCCAGGGGGAATGGCTACACCTTC
CASSVARGNGYTF
>TRBJ2-6|-|TRBV7-3|-
TGTGCCAGCAGCCCCCTCCCAGGTCTCGACGGGGCCAACGTCCTGACTTTC
CASSPLPGLDGANVLTF
>TRBJ1-2|-|TRBV19|-
TGTGCCAGTAGCGGTTCGAGGGATCCGAACTATGGCTACACCTTC
CASSGSRDPNYGYTF
>TRBJ2-3|-|TRBV15|-
TGTGCCACCAGCAGACCCCCAGGGGACGCCACAGATACGCAGTATTTT
CATSRPPGDATDTQYF
>TRBJ2-2|-|TRBV6-5|-
TGTGCCAGCAGTTACTGGGGGCCGGACACCGGGGAGCTGTTTTTT
CASSYWGPDTGELFF
>TRBJ2-7|TRBD1|TRBV11-2|once
TGTGCCAGCAGCTTAGTCGGCCAGGGGGCTTACGAGCAGTACTTC
CASSLVGQGAYEQYF
>TRBJ1-1|TRBD1|TRBV11-2|once
TGTGCCAGCAGCTTAGGCCTTCGGGGACAGGGGGATACAGCTTTCTTT
CASSLGLRGQGDTAFF
>TRBJ2-3|TRBD2|TRBV29-1|-
TGCAGCGTCGGGGGGGCTAGCGGGACCTTCACAGATACGCAGTATTTT
CSVGGASGTFTDTQYF
>TRBJ1-2|TRBD1|TRBV27|-
TGTGCCAGCAGTCTCGGGACAGCCTATGGCTACACCTTC
CASSLGTAYGYTF
>TRBJ2-7|TRBD1|TRBV6-5|-
TGTGCCAGCACCAGAGGGTCAGGGGGTATCTACGAGCAGTACTTC
CASTRGSGGIYEQYF
>TRBJ2-7|TRBD2|TRBV9|-
TGTGCCAGCAGCCCGGGACTAGCGACCTACGAGCAGTACTTC
CASSPGLATYEQYF
>TRBJ1-5|-|TRBV7-2|-
TGTGCCAGCAGCGCCGGACAGTATCAGCCCCAGCATTTT
CASSAGQYQPQHF
>TRBJ1-1|-|TRBV28|-
TGTGCCAGCAGTTTTTACGGGACACCGAACACTGAAGCTTTCTTT
CASSFYGTPNTEAFF
>TRBJ2-1|-|TRBV27|-
TGTGCCAGCAGTCCTACTAGCAATGAGCAGTTCTTC
CASSPTSNEQFF
>TRBJ2-3|TRBD1|TRBV7-9|-
TGTTCCAGCAGCTTCCTCCGGGACAGCGACACAGATACGCAGTATTTT
CSSSFLRDSDTDTQYF
>TRBJ2-7|-|TRBV7-2|-
TGTGCCAGCAGCTTAGTGTCGGCCGGGGAGCAGTACTTC
CASSLVSAGEQYF
>TRBJ2-2|-|TRBV5-1|-
TGCGCCAGCAGCTTGGCGGGGAACACCGGGGAGCTGTTTTTT
CASSLAGNTGELFF
>TRBJ2-2|TRBD2|TRBV7-7|-
TGTGCCAGCAGCCCAGCGGGAGCCGGGGAGCTGTTTTTT
CASSPAGAGELFF
>TRBJ2-1|TRBD2|TRBV9|few
TGTGCCAGCAGTGCCGCCGGGACTAGCGACAATGAGCAGTTCTTC
CASSAAGTSDNEQFF
>TRBJ2-6|-|TRBV28|-
TGTGCCAGCAAAGTTTCAGGACTCTCCTCTGGGGCCAACGTCCTGACTTTC
CASKVSGLSSGANVLTF
>TRBJ1-4|TRBD1|TRBV5-6|few
TGTGCCAGCAGCTTGGGTACAGGGTCAGGGGGGTATGAAAAACTGTTTTTT
CASSLGTGSGGYEKLFF
>TRBJ1-1|TRBD1|TRBV28|-
TGTGCCAGCACCGCCAGGGGGTGGACTGAAGCTTTCTTT
CASTARGWTEAFF
>TRBJ1-5|-|TRBV28|-
TGTGCCAGCAATACACAGGGCGCCGATCAGCCCCAGCATTTT
CASNTQGADQPQHF
>TRBJ1-6|TRBD1|TRBV7-2|-
TGTGCCAGCAGCTCCGGGGACAGTCCCTATTCACCCCTCCACTTT
CASSSGDSPYSPLHF
>TRBJ2-5|-|TRBV10-2|-
TGCGCCAGCAGTGCCTCTAGCCCTCGGGGAGAGACCCAGTACTTC
CASSASSPRGETQYF
>TRBJ2-2|TRBD1|TRBV5-4|-
TGTGCCAGCAGCCCCTTGGGACAGGGGGTTGTCACCGGGGAGCTGTTTTTT
CASSPLGQGVVTGELFF
>TRBJ2-1|-|TRBV9|-
TGTGCCAGCAGCGTAGGAGAGGATGAGCAGTTCTTC
CASSVGEDEQFF
>TRBJ2-7|TRBD1|TRBV16|few
TGTGCCAGCAGCCAATGGGGGACAGGGCAGTACGAGCAGTACTTC
CASSQWGTGQYEQYF
>TRBJ1-2|-|TRBV6-5|-
TGTGCCAGCACCCCAGGCGACAGTCTCCATGGCTACACCTTC
CASTPGDSLHGYTF
>TRBJ2-2|-|TRBV7-7|once
TGTGCTAGCAGTATCAGTGCGAACACCGGGGAGCTGTTTTTT
CASSISANTGELFF
>TRBJ2-1|-|TRBV19|-
TGTGCCAGTAGCAGGGTCGGCGAGCAGTTCTTC
CASSRVGEQFF
>TRBJ2-3|-|TRBV6-5|few
TGTGCCAGCAGCGGACAGTTAACCACAGATACGCAGTATTTT
CASSGQLTTDTQYF
>TRBJ2-2|-|TRBV7-6|-
TGTGCCAGCAGCCTGAACACCGGGGAGCTGTTTTTT
CASSLNTGELFF
>TRBJ2-3|-|TRBV6-1|-
TGTGCCAGCAGTGAAGCCCTGGCAGTAGATACGCAGTATTTT
CASSEALAVDTQYF
>TRBJ2-7|-|TRBV2|-
TGTGCCAGCAGTTCCTGGGCCTTCGATTCCGAGCAGTACTTC
CASSSWAFDSEQYF
>TRBJ2-2|TRBD1|TRBV14|-
TGTGCCAGCAGCCCGGGGACAGTCATTAACACCGGGGAGCTGTTTTTT
CASSPGTVINTGELFF
>TRBJ1-4|-|TRBV6-1|medium-sized
TGTGCCAGCAGTGGCATCAGGTCAACTAATGAAAAACTGTTTTTT
CASSGIRSTNEKLFF
>TRBJ2-7|-|TRBV11-2|-
TGTGCCAGCAGCTTAGCCGGACTCCTCTACGAGCAGTACTTC
CASSLAGLLYEQYF
>TRBJ1-2|TRBD1|TRBV5-1|-
TGCGCCAGCAGCTTGGCCGACAGGGGGGATAACTATGGCTACACCTTC
CASSLADRGDNYGYTF
>TRBJ2-3|TRBD2|TRBV7-8|-
TGTGCCAGCAGGGAACTAGCGGGAATAGCAGATACGCAGTATTTT
CASRELAGIADTQYF
>TRBJ2-7|TRBD1|TRBV7-2|-
TGTGCCAGCAGCGGCTTAGGACAGGGGTCCTACGAGCAGTACTTC
CASSGLGQGSYEQYF
>TRBJ1-3|-|TRBV19|-
TGTGCCAGTAACGCCGGGACTGGAGCCTCTGGAAACACCATATATTTT
CASNAGTGASGNTIYF
>TRBJ2-1|-|TRBV19|-
TGTGCCAGTAGTATAGTGGGGGGAGGCCGAGCAGAGCAGTTCTTC
CASSIVGGGRAEQFF
>TRBJ2-5|-|TRBV5-5|-
TGTGCCAGCAGCTTTGGTGGGACTGATGAAGAGACCCAGTACTTC
CASSFGGTDEETQYF
>TRBJ2-6|TRBD1|TRBV5-1|-
TGCGCCAGCAGCCGGACAGGAGCCATCTCTGGGGCCAACGTCCTGACTTTC
CASSRTGAISGANVLTF
>TRBJ2-7|TRBD1|TRBV5-1|-
TGCGCCAGCAGCTCTTCCGGGACAGGGTTCGACGAGCAGTACTTC
CASSSSGTGFDEQYF
>TRBJ1-1|-|TRBV5-1|-
TGCGCCAGCAGCTTGTCGGTGAACACTGAAGCTTTCTTT
CASSLSVNTEAFF
>TRBJ2-3|-|TRBV6-5|-
TGTGCCAGCAGGGGAGGAAGGAATACGCAGTATTTT
CASRGGRNTQYF
>TRBJ2-3|TRBD2|TRBV28|-
TGTGCCAGCAGCCCCCACGCGGGGGGCCTTTTTACAGATACGCAGTATTTT
CASSPHAGGLFTDTQYF
>TRBJ1-1|-|TRBV19|few
TGTGCCAGTAAACGCGTCGACAGGAACACTGAAGCTTTCTTT
CASKRVDRNTEAFF
>TRBJ2-2|TRBD2|TRBV27|few
TGTGCCAGCAGTTTACTAGCGGACCCCGGGGAGCTGTTTTTT
CASSLLADPGELFF
>TRBJ2-5|TRBD2|TRBV7-8|-
TGTGCCAGCAGCTTCGACGGGGGGGCTTTGGAGACCCAGTACTTC
CASSFDGGALETQYF
>TRBJ2-1|TRBD2|TRBV5-4|-
TGTGCCAGCAGCGTGGGACTAGCGGGAGCGGTTTCCTTGGAGCAGTTCTTC
CASSVGLAGAVSLEQFF
>TRBJ2-7|-|TRBV5-1|-
TGCGCCAGCAGCTTAGGCGGGTACGAGCAGTACTTC
CASSLGGYEQYF
>TRBJ2-5|TRBD2|TRBV29-1|-
TGCAGCGTTGAAATAGCGGGAGGCGAGACCCAGTACTTC
CSVEIAGGETQYF
>TRBJ1-2|-|TRBV6-6|once
TGTGCCAGCACCAGTCAGGGGTTTGATGGCTACACCTTC
CASTSQGFDGYTF
>TRBJ2-7|TRBD1|TRBV28|-
TGTGCCAGCAGTCCGGGACAGTCTTGGGAGCAGTACTTC
CASSPGQSWEQYF